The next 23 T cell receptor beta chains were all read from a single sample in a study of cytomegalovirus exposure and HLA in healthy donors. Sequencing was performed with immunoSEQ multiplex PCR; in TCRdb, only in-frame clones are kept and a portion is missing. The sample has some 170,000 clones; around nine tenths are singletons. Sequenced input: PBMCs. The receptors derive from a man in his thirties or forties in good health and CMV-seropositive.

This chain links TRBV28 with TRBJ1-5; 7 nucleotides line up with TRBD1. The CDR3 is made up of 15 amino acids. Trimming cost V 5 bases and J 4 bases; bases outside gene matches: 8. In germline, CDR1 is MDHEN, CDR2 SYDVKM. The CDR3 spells CASSRPGQRNQPQHF. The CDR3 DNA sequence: TGTGCCAGCAGTCGACCGGGACAGAGGAATCAGCCCCAGCATTTT.

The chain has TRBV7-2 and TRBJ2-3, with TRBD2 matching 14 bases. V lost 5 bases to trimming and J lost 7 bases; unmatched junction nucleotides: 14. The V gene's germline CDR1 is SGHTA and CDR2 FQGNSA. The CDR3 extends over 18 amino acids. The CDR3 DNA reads TGTGCCAGCAGCAACAGAGAGAGCTGGACTAGCGGGGGGTATACGCAGTATTTT. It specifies CASSNRESWTSGGYTQYF.

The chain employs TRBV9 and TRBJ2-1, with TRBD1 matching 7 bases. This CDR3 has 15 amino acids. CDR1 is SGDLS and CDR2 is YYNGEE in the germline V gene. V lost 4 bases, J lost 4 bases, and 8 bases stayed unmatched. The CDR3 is CASSLSGTEYNEQFF. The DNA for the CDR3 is TGTGCCAGCAGCCTCTCCGGGACAGAGTACAATGAGCAGTTCTTC.

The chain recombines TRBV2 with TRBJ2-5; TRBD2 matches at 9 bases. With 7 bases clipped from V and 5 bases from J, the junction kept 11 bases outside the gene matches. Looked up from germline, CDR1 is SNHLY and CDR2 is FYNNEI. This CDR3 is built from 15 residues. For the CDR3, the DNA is TGTGCCAGCACCCCGGTCGGCGGGAGGGATGAGACCCAGTACTTC. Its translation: CASTPVGGRDETQYF.

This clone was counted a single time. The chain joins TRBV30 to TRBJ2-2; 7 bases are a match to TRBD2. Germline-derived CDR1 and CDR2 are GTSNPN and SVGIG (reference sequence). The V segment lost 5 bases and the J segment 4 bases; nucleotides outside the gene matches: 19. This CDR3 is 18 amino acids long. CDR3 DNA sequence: TGTGCCTGGGTCCCGGTCGGAGCGGGGTCCCGGGGCACCGGGGAGCTGTTTTTT. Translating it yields CAWVPVGAGSRGTGELFF.

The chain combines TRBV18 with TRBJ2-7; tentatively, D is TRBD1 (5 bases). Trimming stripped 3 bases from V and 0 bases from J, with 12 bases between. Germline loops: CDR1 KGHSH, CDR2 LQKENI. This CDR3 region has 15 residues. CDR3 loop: CASSPQGSGSYEQYF. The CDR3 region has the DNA TGTGCCAGCTCACCCCAGGGTTCAGGCTCCTACGAGCAGTACTTC.

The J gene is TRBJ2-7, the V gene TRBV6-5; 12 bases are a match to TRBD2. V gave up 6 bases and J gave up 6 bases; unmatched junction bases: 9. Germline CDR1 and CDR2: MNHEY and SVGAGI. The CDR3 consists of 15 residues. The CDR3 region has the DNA TGTGCCAGCAGCCGCGGACTAGCGGGACTTGGCGAGCAGTACTTC. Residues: CASSRGLAGLGEQYF.

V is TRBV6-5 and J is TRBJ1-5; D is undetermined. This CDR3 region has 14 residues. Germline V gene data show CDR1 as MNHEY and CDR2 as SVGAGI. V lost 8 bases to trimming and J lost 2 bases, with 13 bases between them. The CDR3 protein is CASRGSLGNQPQHF. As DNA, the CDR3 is TGTGCCAGCCGCGGGTCATTAGGCAATCAGCCCCAGCATTTT.

CDR3 sequence (DNA): TGTGCCAGCAGTGCAACAGGGGCCACTGAAGCTTTCTTT. This translates into CASSATGATEAFF. This chain links TRBV2 with TRBJ1-1, with 7 positions matching TRBD1. Germline CDR1 SNHLY, CDR2 FYNNEI. The CDR3 is 13 amino acids. V gave up 4 bases and J gave up 4 bases; unmatched junction bases: 3.

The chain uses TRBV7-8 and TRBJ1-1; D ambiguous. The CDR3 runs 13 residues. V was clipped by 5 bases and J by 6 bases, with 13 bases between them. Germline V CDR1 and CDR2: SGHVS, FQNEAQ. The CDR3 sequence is CASSPAGGAEAFF. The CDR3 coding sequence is TGTGCCAGCAGCCCCGCTGGAGGAGCTGAAGCTTTCTTT.

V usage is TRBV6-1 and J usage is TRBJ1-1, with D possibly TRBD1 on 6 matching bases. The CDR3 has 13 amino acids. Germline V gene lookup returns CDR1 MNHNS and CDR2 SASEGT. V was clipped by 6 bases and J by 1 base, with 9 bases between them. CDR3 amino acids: CASSWTENTEAFF. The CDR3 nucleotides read TGTGCCAGCAGCTGGACAGAGAACACTGAAGCTTTCTTT.

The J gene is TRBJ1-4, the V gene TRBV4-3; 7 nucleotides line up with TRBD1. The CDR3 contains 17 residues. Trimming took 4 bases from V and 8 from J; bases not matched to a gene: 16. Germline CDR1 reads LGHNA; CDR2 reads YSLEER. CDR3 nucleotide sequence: TGCGCCAGCAGCCCAAGCAGGGATCAGAGAGGGGGCGAAAAACTGTTTTTT. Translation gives CASSPSRDQRGGEKLFF.

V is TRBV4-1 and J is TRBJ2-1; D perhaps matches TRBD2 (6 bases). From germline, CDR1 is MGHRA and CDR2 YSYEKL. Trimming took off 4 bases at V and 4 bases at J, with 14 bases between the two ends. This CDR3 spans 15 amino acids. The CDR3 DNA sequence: TGCGCCAGCAGCCCCGGGGTAGCGGAGTACAATGAGCAGTTCTTC. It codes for CASSPGVAEYNEQFF.

CDR3 sequence: CASSPSPGQQETQYF. CDR3 in DNA: TGCGCCAGCAGCCCCTCCCCTGGGCAGCAAGAGACCCAGTACTTC. V usage is TRBV4-1 and J usage is TRBJ2-5; D ambiguous. V was cut by 4 bases and J by 2 bases, with 14 bases left in between. The V gene's germline CDR1 is MGHRA and CDR2 YSYEKL. The CDR3 has 15 amino acids.

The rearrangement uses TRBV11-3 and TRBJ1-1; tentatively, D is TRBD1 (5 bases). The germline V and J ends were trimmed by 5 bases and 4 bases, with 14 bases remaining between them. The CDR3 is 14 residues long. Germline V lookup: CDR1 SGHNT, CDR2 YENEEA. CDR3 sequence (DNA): TGTGCCAGCAGCCTCCAGAACGGGGGCACTGAAGCTTTCTTT. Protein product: CASSLQNGGTEAFF.

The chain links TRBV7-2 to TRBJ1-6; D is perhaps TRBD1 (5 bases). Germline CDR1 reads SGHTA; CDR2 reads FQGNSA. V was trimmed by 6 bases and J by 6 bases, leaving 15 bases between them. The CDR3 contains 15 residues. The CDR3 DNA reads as TGTGCCAGCAGGCAGGGAGGCACTCGTAATTCACCCCTCCACTTT. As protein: CASRQGGTRNSPLHF. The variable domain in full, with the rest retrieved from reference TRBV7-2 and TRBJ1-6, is GAGVSQSPSNKVTEKGKDVELRCDPISGHTALYWYRQSLGQGLEFLIYFQGNSAPDKSGLPSDRFSAERTGGSVSTLTIQRTQQEDSAVYLCASRQGGTRNSPLHFGNGTRLTVT.

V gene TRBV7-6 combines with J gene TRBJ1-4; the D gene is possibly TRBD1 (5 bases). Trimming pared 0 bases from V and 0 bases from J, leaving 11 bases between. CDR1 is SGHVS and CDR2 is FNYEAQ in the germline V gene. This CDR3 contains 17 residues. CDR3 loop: CASSLAGTPATNEKLFF. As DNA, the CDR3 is TGTGCCAGCAGCTTAGCAGGGACTCCGGCAACTAATGAAAAACTGTTTTTT.

This CDR3 reads CASQQPLENIQYF. CDR3 bases: TGTGCCAGCCAACAACCCCTGGAAAACATTCAGTACTTC. The V and J genes are TRBV2 and TRBJ2-4, with D hard to call. The CDR3 sequence is 13 residues long. V was trimmed by 8 bases and J by 5 bases, leaving 13 bases between them. Germline loops: CDR1 SNHLY, CDR2 FYNNEI.

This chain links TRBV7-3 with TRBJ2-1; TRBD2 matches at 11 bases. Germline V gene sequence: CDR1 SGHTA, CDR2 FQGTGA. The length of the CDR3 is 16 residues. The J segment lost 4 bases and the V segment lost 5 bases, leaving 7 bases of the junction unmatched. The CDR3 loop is CASSPLGLAVYNEQFF. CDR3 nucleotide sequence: TGTGCCAGCAGCCCGTTGGGACTAGCGGTGTACAATGAGCAGTTCTTC.

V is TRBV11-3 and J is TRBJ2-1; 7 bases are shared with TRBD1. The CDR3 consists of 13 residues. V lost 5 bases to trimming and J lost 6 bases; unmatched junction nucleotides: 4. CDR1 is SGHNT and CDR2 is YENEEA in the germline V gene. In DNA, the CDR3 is TGTGCCAGCAGCCGGGGACAGCCCAATGAGCAGTTCTTC. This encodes CASSRGQPNEQFF.

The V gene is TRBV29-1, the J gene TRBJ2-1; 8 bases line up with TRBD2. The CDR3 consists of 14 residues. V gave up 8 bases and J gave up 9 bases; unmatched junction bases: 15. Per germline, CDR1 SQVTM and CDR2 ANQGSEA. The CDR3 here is CSSRTGGRAREQFF. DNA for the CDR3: TGCAGCTCACGAACGGGGGGGAGGGCCCGTGAGCAGTTCTTC.

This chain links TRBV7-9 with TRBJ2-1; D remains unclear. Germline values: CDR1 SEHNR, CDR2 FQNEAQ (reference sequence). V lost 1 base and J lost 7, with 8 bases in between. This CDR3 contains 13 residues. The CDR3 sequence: CASSLDSGNEQFF. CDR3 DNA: TGTGCCAGCAGCTTAGATAGTGGGAATGAGCAGTTCTTC.

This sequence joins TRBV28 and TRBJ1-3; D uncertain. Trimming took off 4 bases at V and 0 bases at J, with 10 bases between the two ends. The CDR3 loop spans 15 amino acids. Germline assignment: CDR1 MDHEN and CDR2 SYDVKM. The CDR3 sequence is CASSSTPFSGNTIYF. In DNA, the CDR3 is TGTGCCAGCAGTTCGACTCCTTTCTCTGGAAACACCATATATTTT.